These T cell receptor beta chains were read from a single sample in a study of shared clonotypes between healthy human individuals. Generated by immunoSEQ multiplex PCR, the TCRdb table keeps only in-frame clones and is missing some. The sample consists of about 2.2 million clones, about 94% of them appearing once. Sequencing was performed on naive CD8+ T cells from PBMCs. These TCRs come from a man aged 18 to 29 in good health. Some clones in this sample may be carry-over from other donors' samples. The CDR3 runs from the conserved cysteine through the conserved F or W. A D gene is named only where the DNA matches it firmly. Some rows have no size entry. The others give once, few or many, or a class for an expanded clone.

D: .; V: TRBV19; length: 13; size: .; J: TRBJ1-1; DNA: TGTGCCAGTAGTATCATCGGGGGCGAGGAAGCTTTCTTT; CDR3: CASSIIGGEEAFF
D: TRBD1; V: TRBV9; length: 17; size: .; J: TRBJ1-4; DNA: TGTGCCAGCAGCCCGGGACAGGGTTATCCCACTAATGAAAAACTGTTTTTT; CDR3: CASSPGQGYPTNEKLFF
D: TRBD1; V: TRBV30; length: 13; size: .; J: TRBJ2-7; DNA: TGTGCCTGGAACAGGGGGCGAGGGTCAGAGCAGTACTTC; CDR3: CAWNRGRGSEQYF
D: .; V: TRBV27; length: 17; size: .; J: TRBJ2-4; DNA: TGTGCCAGCAGTTTAAGGAAACTGGGGGACCCCAAAAACATTCAGTACTTC; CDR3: CASSLRKLGDPKNIQYF
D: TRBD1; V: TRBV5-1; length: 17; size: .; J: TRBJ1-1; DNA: TGCGCCAGCAGTTTTCGGACAGGGGAAAACCTGAACACTGAAGCTTTCTTT; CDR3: CASSFRTGENLNTEAFF
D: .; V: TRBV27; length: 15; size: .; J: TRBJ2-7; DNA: TGTGCCAGCGCGAATATGGGGGCCGAGCCCTACGAGCAGTACTTC; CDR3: CASANMGAEPYEQYF
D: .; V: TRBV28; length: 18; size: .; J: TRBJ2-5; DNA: TGTGCCAGCAGTTTACAGGACAGGGAGGGTTCCTACCAAGAGACCCAGTACTTC; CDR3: CASSLQDREGSYQETQYF
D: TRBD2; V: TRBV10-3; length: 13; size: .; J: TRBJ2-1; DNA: TGTGCCATCAGTGAGGCGGGAGAAAATGAGCAGTTCTTC; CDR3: CAISEAGENEQFF
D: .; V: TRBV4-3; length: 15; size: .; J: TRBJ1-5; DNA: TGCGCCAGCAGCCAGACAGTGGGGGGCAATCAGCCCCAGCATTTT; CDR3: CASSQTVGGNQPQHF
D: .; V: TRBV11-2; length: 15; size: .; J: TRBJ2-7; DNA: TGTGCCAGCACCACCGATTTTTGGGACTCCTACGAGCAGTACTTC; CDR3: CASTTDFWDSYEQYF
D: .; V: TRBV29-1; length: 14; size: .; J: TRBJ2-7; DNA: TGCAGCGTTGGAACGGGGGCAGGGAGCTACGAGCAGTACTTC; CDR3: CSVGTGAGSYEQYF
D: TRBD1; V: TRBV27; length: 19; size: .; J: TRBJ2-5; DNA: TGTGCCAGCAGTTCTCTGGGGCGACGGGACAGGGGGCGCGAGGAGACCCAGTACTTC; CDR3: CASSSLGRRDRGREETQYF
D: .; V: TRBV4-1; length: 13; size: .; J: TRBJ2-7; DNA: TGCGCCAGCAGCCGAGAGACCGGGTCCGAGCAGTACTTC; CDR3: CASSRETGSEQYF
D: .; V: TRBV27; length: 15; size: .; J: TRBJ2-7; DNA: TGTGCCAGCAGTCCCTCTGTGGGCAGGGCCCACGAGCAGTACTTC; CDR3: CASSPSVGRAHEQYF
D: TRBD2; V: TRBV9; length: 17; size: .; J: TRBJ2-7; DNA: TGTGCCAGCAGCGTGGGCGACGCGCTAGCGGGAGGTTACGAGCAGTACTTC; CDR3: CASSVGDALAGGYEQYF
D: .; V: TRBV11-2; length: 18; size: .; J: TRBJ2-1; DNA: TGTGCCAGCAGCTTAGACCCCCCAGGGGAACGGTCCTACAATGAGCAGTTCTTC; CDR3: CASSLDPPGERSYNEQFF
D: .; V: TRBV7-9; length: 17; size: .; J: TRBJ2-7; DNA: TGTGCCAGCAGCTCCCACCCAAGGGAATCTGGGGGCGACGAGCAGTACTTC; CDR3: CASSSHPRESGGDEQYF
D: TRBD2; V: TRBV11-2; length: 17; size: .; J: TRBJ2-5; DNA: TGTGCCAGCAGCTTCCGGACTAGCGGGAGCAACCAAGAGACCCAGTACTTC; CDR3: CASSFRTSGSNQETQYF
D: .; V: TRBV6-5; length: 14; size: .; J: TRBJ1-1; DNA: TGTGCCAGCAGCCCCAGGGCAGGGAGTACTGAAGCTTTCTTT; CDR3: CASSPRAGSTEAFF
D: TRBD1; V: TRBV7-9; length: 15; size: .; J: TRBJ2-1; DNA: TGTGCCAGCAGCCAACAGGGACAGCGACACAATGAGCAGTTCTTC; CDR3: CASSQQGQRHNEQFF
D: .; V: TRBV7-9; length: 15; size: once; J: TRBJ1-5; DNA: TGTGCCAGCAGCTTAGCGGCGGTCGGCAATCAGCCCCAGCATTTT; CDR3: CASSLAAVGNQPQHF
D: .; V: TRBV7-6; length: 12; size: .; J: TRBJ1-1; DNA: TGTGCCAGCAGCTTGATGGGATCTGGGACTTTCTTT; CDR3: CASSLMGSGTFF
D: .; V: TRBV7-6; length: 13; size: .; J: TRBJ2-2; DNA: TGTGCCAGCAGCATCCAAAAAACCGGGGAGCTGTTTTTT; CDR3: CASSIQKTGELFF
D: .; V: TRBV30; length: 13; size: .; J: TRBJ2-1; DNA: TGTGCCTGGAGTGTGGTACGAGGCAATGAGCAGTTCTTC; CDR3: CAWSVVRGNEQFF
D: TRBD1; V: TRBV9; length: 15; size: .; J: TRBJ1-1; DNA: TGTGCCAGCAGCCCAGATGACAGGGGTGGCACTGAAGCTTTCTTT; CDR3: CASSPDDRGGTEAFF
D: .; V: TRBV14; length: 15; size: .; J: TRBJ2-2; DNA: TGTGCCAGCAGCCAGGGACTCGGAGCGGGCGGGGAGCTGTTTTTT; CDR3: CASSQGLGAGGELFF
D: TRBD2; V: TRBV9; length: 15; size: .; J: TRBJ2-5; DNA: TGTGCCAGCAGCGTAGGAACTAGCGGCCAAGAGACCCAGTACTTC; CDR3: CASSVGTSGQETQYF
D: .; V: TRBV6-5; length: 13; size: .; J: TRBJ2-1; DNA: TGTGCCAGCAGTTCCCCCTTATACAATGAGCAGTTCTTC; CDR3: CASSSPLYNEQFF